This passage covers 3 T cell receptor beta chains from one sample sequenced in a study of shared clonotypes between healthy human individuals. Only in-frame clones appear in the TCRdb table, and some are missing; sequencing was by immunoSEQ multiplex PCR. The sample lists roughly 2.5 million clones, around nine tenths occurring once. The source material was naive CD4+ T cells sorted from blood. Subset denoted: CD45RA+ positively selected. The source of these receptors is a man aged 18 to 30 in good health.

DNA of the CDR3: TGTGCCAGCCGGGACAGGGGGTTGGTCGATGAGCAGTTCTTC. Translating it yields CASRDRGLVDEQFF. This sequence joins TRBV6-1 and TRBJ2-1, with TRBD1 matching over 11 bases. CDR3 length: 14 residues. V lost 8 bases, J lost 8 bases, and 8 bases stayed unmatched. The germline V gene encodes CDR1 MNHNS and CDR2 SASEGT.

The genes are TRBV30 and TRBJ2-2, with D perhaps TRBD1 (5 bases). CDR1 and CDR2 from the germline V gene are GTSNPN and SVGIG (reference sequence). Trimming took 3 bases from V and 1 from J, leaving 12 bases between them. The CDR3 sequence is 15 residues long. This CDR3 is CAWRPGFLNTGELFF. In DNA, the CDR3 is TGTGCCTGGAGACCAGGGTTTTTGAACACCGGGGAGCTGTTTTTT.

This sequence joins TRBV5-1 and TRBJ2-1; the D gene is possibly TRBD1 (6 bases). The CDR3 totals 13 residues. Trimming pared 4 bases from V and 10 bases from J, leaving 15 bases between. The V gene's germline CDR1 is SGHRS and CDR2 YFSETQ. The CDR3 here is CASSMTDRSEQFF. The CDR3 DNA follows: TGCGCCAGCAGCATGACAGACAGGTCCGAGCAGTTCTTC.